A single sample is the source of the 13 T cell receptor beta chains below, sequenced in a study of blood T cell repertoires in COVID-19 (dated by TCRdb to about 2020). Library creation used the immunoSEQ multiplex PCR assay. The table comes from immuneACCESS by way of TCRdb, which keeps in-frame sequences with V and J called. Part of the clones is missing from these tables; in studies checked, under half for an unresolved V gene and the rest for unknown reasons. Within this sample are hundreds of thousands of clones, with about 90% of them counted one time only. Together, the top ten hold about 6.3% of the sample. Sequenced: PBMCs or T cells enriched from blood (not recorded which). The receptors shown here come from a woman aged 25 to 39 with acute COVID-19.

The rearrangement uses TRBV28 and TRBJ1-5; D gene ambiguous. The germline V and J ends were trimmed by 6 bases and 7 bases, with 13 bases remaining between them. Germline CDR1 and CDR2: MDHEN and SYDVKM. The CDR3 runs to 13 residues. CDR3 in amino acids: CASRGDNRQPQHF. The CDR3 DNA reads TGTGCCAGCAGGGGAGATAATCGGCAGCCCCAGCATTTT.

The chain joins TRBV6-5 to TRBJ2-2, with D unresolved. The CDR3 totals 13 residues. From germline, CDR1 is MNHEY and CDR2 SVGAGI. V was clipped by 7 bases and J by 3 bases, with 9 bases between them. CDR3: CASNRVDTGELFF. The CDR3 DNA is TGTGCCAGCAACCGGGTGGACACCGGGGAGCTGTTTTTT.

The CDR3: CASSSGLAEGYEQYF. Written as DNA, the CDR3 is TGTGCCAGCAGCTCCGGACTAGCTGAGGGCTACGAGCAGTACTTC. The J gene is TRBJ2-7, the V gene TRBV7-9; TRBD2 aligns across 8 bases. Losses at the gene ends were 4 bases for V and 3 bases for J; bases not matched to a gene: 8. Per the germline V gene, CDR1 is SEHNR and CDR2 is FQNEAQ (reference sequence). This CDR3 has 15 amino acids.

The rearrangement uses TRBV29-1 and TRBJ2-3; TRBD1 agrees at 7 bases. Germline CDR1 reads SQVTM; CDR2 reads ANQGSEA. This CDR3 contains 13 residues. Trimming took 2 bases from V and 5 from J; bases not matched to a gene: 4. The CDR3 reads CSVELQGLDTQYF. CDR3 DNA sequence: TGCAGCGTTGAACTACAGGGGTTAGATACGCAGTATTTT.

This chain's CDR3 is CASSLGLADFTDTQYF. DNA for the CDR3: TGCGCCAGCAGCTTGGGACTAGCGGACTTCACAGATACGCAGTATTTT. The J gene is TRBJ2-3, the V gene TRBV5-1, with TRBD2 matching 9 bases. The CDR3 loop spans 16 amino acids. Trimming at V came to 0 bases and at J to 2 bases, leaving 4 bases not matched to a gene. Germline assignment: CDR1 SGHRS and CDR2 YFSETQ. Based on the CDR3 plus reference TRBV5-1 and TRBJ2-3, the full variable domain is KAGVTQTPRYLIKTRGQQVTLSCSPISGHRSVSWYQQTPGQGLQFLFEYFSETQRNKGNFPGRFSGRQFSNSRSEMNVSTLELGDSALYLCASSLGLADFTDTQYFGPGTRLTVL.

This chain connects TRBV7-8 to TRBJ1-6; D is possibly TRBD1 (5 bases). Per germline, CDR1 SGHVS and CDR2 FQNEAQ. Trimming stripped 0 bases from V and 9 bases from J, with 15 bases between. The CDR3 length is 16 residues. CDR3 bases: TGTGCCAGCAGCTTAGCGCAGGGATATTCAGGTTCACCCCTCCACTTT. Residues: CASSLAQGYSGSPLHF.

The chain uses TRBV4-1 and TRBJ1-3, with D perhaps TRBD1 (6 bases). CDR1 and CDR2 from the germline V gene are MGHRA and YSYEKL. V was shortened by 0 bases and J by 0 bases, with 12 bases between the two germline ends. This CDR3 region has 17 residues. The CDR3 protein is CASSQDPRGDSGNTIYF. The DNA for the CDR3 is TGCGCCAGCAGCCAAGATCCCAGGGGCGACTCTGGAAACACCATATATTTT.

The rearrangement links TRBV5-4 to TRBJ1-1, with D perhaps TRBD1 (6 bases). Germline V gene sequence: CDR1 SGHNT, CDR2 YYREEE (reference sequence). This CDR3 comprises 14 residues. The V and J ends lost 4 bases and 4 bases respectively, with 14 bases between them. DNA for the CDR3: TGTGCCAGCAGCGCCCCGGCGGGGGCCACTGAAGCTTTCTTT. Its protein is CASSAPAGATEAFF.

The chain links TRBV12-3 or TRBV12-4 to TRBJ1-1; perhaps TRBD1 as D (5 bases). This CDR3 contains 13 residues. Trimming removed 7 bases at V and 5 bases at J, with 14 bases between. CDR3 loop: CASNDGGGTEAFF. CDR3 sequence (DNA): TGTGCCAGCAACGATGGGGGGGGAACTGAAGCTTTCTTT.

The J gene is TRBJ2-7, the V gene TRBV5-4; TRBD1 agrees at 7 bases. The CDR3 consists of 16 residues. After removal of 4 bases from V and 7 bases from J, the junction contained 17 bases not matched to a gene. The V gene's germline CDR1 is SGHNT and CDR2 YYREEE (reference sequence). CDR3 region: CASSDRGQYRQGEQYF. The CDR3 DNA reads TGTGCCAGCAGCGACCGCGGACAGTACCGACAGGGAGAGCAGTACTTC.

This clone occurred once. This chain uses TRBV7-9 with TRBJ2-3; 11 bases map to TRBD2. CDR1 and CDR2 (germline): SEHNR, FQNEAQ (reference sequence). The CDR3 is 17 residues long. V shed 1 base and J 3 bases; nucleotides not matched to a gene: 6. CDR3 protein: CASSLGTSGGNTDTQYF. In DNA, the CDR3 is TGTGCCAGCAGCTTAGGCACTAGCGGGGGCAATACAGATACGCAGTATTTT.

A single count supports this clone. V and J are TRBV2 and TRBJ1-5, with 8 bases that match TRBD1. Germline CDR1 SNHLY, CDR2 FYNNEI. Losses at the gene ends were 6 bases for V and 4 bases for J; bases not matched to a gene: 8. The length of the CDR3 is 15 residues. The DNA for the CDR3 is TGTGCCAGCAGCAGGCTAGGACAGGGAAATCAGCCCCAGCATTTT. Its translation: CASSRLGQGNQPQHF.

The chain has TRBV5-1 and TRBJ2-1, with D tentatively TRBD1 (5 bases). V dropped 1 base and J dropped 8 bases, with 7 bases sitting between them. Germline assignment: CDR1 SGHRS and CDR2 YFSETQ. CDR3 length equals 12 residues. The CDR3 here is CASSLQGHEQFF. The CDR3 DNA reads as TGCGCCAGCAGCTTGCAGGGCCATGAGCAGTTCTTC.